This T cell receptor beta chain was identified in a study of blood T cell repertoires in COVID-19 (dated by TCRdb to about 2020). About the full investigation: Samples from collaborators originated in the United States, Italy and Spain and spanned both the acute and convalescent phases of COVID-19. A freely available public database, intended as a resource for researchers studying the immune response to SARS-CoV-2, is where the repertoires were released. The samples were drawn from the first 160 participants of the ongoing ImmuneRACE study and from 1,254 subjects provided by 6 global collaborators. The material from the prospective study consisted of cDNA or gDNA derived from T cells, B-cell-depleted T cells, or PBMCs. Subjects who had been exposed to COVID-19, were actively infected with it, or had recovered from it provided the deeply sampled blood TCRbeta repertoires that made up the dataset. Sample metadata almost always included a de-identified subject ID, COVID-19 status, age in years and sex. Where HLA class I and class II types were available, the types were taken from metadata supplied by the sample provider, not from assay-based typing. General findings and caveats noted by the study authors: Clinical and demographic metadata were provided uncurated, with the amount varying by source and participant.

Enrolling through a virtual design, the prospective study's participants ranged in age from roughly 18 to 89 years and lived across 20 to 30 United States geographic areas. To assign participants to cohorts, the prospective study relied on clinical history that participants themselves reported in a screening survey and a study questionnaire. For ImmuneRACE Cohort 3, a participant was defined as recovered based on two consecutive negative NP/OP PCR tests, clearance by a healthcare professional, or resolution of symptoms. In the prospective study, mobile phlebotomists collected whole blood, serum and a nasopharyngeal or oropharyngeal swab from each participant. Additional blood draws and questionnaires over an approximately two-month period could optionally be provided by prospective study participants. Before DNA extraction, prospective study blood samples were shipped either frozen or at room temperature.

Remarks on this clone: The target of this receptor is not known. No base qualities exist here, and no much larger clone lies one base off it.

The immunoSEQ Assay, a bias-controlled multiplex PCR, was used to amplify TCRbeta CDR3 regions from genomic DNA. The study's processing was this. Nucleated cell counts per sample were estimated from amplification of reference gene primers within the assay. Sequence reads were collapsed and filtered to measure the absolute abundance of every unique TCRbeta CDR3 rearrangement. For each sample, productive Simpson clonality was calculated as the square root of Simpson's diversity index across productive rearrangements. In TCRdb, the immuneACCESS table is reduced to in-frame sequences with V and J assigned. These tables do not hold every clone; where another copy was compared, an unresolved V gene accounts for under half, and the others remain unexplained. V, J and clone size were drawn from that table, and D and trimming were deduced from the DNA. The sample table contains about 300,000 clones; only one count was recorded for around nine tenths of them. The ten biggest clones cover less than 2% of the sample.

The clonotype comes from a woman aged 40 to 50 who had recovered from COVID-19. Sample: PBMCs or T cells enriched from blood (not recorded which).

The CDR3 region: CASSPGTSDGELFF. The nucleotide sequence is TGCGCCAGCAGCCCCGGGACTAGCGACGGGGAGCTGTTTTTT. Here the chain combines TRBV5-1 and TRBJ2-2, and 10 bases in between align with TRBD2. Based on the germline V gene, the CDR1 and CDR2 sequences are SGHRS and YFSETQ. Including the terminal cysteine and phenylalanine, the CDR3 comprises 14 residues. The only DNA kept is the CDR3, 42 bases in frame from the first base. Relative to germline, V is missing 4 bases and J is missing 7 bases, with 4 bases of the junction outside any gene match.